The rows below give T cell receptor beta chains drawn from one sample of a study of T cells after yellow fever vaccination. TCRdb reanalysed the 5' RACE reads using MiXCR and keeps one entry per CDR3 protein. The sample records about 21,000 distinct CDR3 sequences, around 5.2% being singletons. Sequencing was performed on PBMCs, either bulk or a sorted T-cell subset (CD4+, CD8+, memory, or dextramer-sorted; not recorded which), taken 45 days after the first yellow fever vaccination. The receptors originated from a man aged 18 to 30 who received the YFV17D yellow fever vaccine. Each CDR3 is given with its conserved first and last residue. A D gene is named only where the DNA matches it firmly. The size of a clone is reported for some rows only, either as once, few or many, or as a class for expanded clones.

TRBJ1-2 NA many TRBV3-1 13 CASTLLGTEGYTF TGTGCCAGCACTCTGCTAGGCACCGAGGGCTACACCTTC
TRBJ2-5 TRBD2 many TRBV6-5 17 CASRRLAGAMYQETQYF TGTGCCAGCAGACGACTAGCGGGGGCCATGTACCAAGAGACCCAGTACTTC
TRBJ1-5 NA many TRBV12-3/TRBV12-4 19 CASTDPAAGYTSGNQPQHF TGTGCCAGCACCGATCCCGCTGCAGGGTACACATCAGGCAATCAGCCCCAGCATTTT
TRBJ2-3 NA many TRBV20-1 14 CSARAGGPSYTQYF TGCAGTGCTAGAGCGGGGGGCCCCTCTTATACGCAGTATTTT
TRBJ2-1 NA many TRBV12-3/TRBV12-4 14 CASSLASSDNEQFF TGTGCCAGCAGTTTAGCTAGTTCTGACAATGAGCAGTTCTTC
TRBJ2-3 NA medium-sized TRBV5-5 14 CASSLGTGQGTQYF TGTGCCAGCAGCTTGGGCACAGGTCAGGGTACGCAGTATTTT
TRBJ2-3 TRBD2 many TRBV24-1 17 CATSDSRAGGGTDTQYF TGTGCCACCAGTGATTCCCGAGCGGGGGGGGGCACAGATACGCAGTATTTT
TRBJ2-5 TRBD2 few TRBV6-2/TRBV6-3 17 CASSYDGSGGWAETQYF TGTGCCAGCAGTTACGACGGTAGCGGGGGTTGGGCAGAGACCCAGTACTTC
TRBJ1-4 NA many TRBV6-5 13 CASSYSGEEKLFF TGTGCCAGCAGTTACTCGGGGGAGGAAAAACTGTTTTTT
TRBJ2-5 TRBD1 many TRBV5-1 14 CASSLTGDEKTQYF TGCGCCAGCAGTCTTACAGGGGATGAGAAGACCCAGTACTTC
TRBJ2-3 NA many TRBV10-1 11 CASSGIGTQYF TGCGCCAGCAGTGGAATTGGTACGCAGTATTTT
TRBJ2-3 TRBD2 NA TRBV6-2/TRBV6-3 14 CASRRAGLTDTQYF TGTGCCAGCAGACGAGCGGGGCTCACAGATACGCAGTATTTT
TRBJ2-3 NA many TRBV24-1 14 CATGGRSSPLTQYF TGTGCCACCGGGGGCCGGAGCAGTCCACTAACGCAGTATTTT
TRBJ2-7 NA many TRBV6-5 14 CASRPSLASHEQYF TGTGCCAGCAGACCCTCCCTAGCGAGCCACGAGCAGTACTTC
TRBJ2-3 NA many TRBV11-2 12 CASCSGGDTQYF TGTGCCAGCTGCTCCGGCGGGGATACGCAGTATTTT
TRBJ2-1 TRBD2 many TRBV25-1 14 CASTHSGGDNEQFF TGTGCCAGCACCCATAGCGGGGGGGACAATGAGCAGTTCTTC
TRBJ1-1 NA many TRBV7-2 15 CASILAIGTYTEAFF TGTGCCAGCATCTTAGCGATAGGGACTTACACTGAAGCTTTCTTT
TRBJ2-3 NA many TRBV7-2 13 CASTPGGGDTQYF TGTGCCAGCACCCCCGGCGGCGGAGATACGCAGTATTTT
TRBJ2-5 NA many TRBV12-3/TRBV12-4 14 CASSLMTSAETQYF TGTGCCAGCAGTTTAATGACTAGTGCAGAGACCCAGTACTTC
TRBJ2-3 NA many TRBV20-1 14 CSARAPVDTDTQYF TGCAGTGCTAGAGCCCCCGTAGACACAGATACGCAGTATTTT
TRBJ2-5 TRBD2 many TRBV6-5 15 CASSYHGGGPGTQYF TGTGCCAGCAGTTATCATGGCGGGGGGCCCGGGACCCAGTACTTC
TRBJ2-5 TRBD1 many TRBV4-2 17 CASSQVTGQGISETQYF TGTGCCAGCAGCCAAGTAACGGGACAGGGGATTTCGGAGACCCAGTACTTC
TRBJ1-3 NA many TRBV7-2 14 CASSFGGAGNTIYF TGTGCCAGCAGCTTTGGGGGGGCTGGAAACACCATATATTTT
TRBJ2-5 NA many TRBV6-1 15 CASSEMRVGGETQYF TGTGCCAGCAGTGAAATGAGGGTAGGGGGAGAGACCCAGTACTTC
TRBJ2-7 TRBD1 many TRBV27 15 CASSPGGTGTYEQYF TGTGCCAGCAGCCCTGGTGGGACAGGGACCTACGAGCAGTACTTC
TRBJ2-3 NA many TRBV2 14 CASTDRRFSDTQYF TGTGCCAGCACAGACAGGAGGTTTTCAGATACGCAGTATTTT
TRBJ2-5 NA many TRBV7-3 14 CASSLNGGKETQYF TGTGCCAGCAGCTTAAATGGCGGAAAAGAGACCCAGTACTTC
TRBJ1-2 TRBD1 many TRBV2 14 CASRGQGDAGGYTF TGTGCCAGCAGGGGACAGGGTGATGCGGGAGGCTACACCTTC
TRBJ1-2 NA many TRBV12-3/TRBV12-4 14 CASSLLRGNYGYTF TGTGCCAGCAGTTTATTACGGGGGAACTATGGCTACACCTTC
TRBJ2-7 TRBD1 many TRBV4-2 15 CASSQGMRGLGEQYF TGTGCCAGCAGCCAAGGAATGAGGGGGCTAGGCGAGCAGTACTTC
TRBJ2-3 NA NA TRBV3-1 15 CATSLRTDNTDTQYF TGTGCCACCAGCCTTCGGACAGACAACACAGATACGCAGTATTTT
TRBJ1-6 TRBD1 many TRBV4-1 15 CASSPGQTYNSPLHF TGCGCCAGCAGCCCGGGACAGACATATAATTCACCCCTCCACTTT
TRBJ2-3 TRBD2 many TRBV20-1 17 CSASRGTSGGGTDTQYF TGCAGTGCTAGTAGAGGTACCAGCGGGGGGGGCACAGATACGCAGTATTTT
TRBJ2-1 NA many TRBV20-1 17 CSAQETFSRTLNNEQFF TGCAGTGCCCAGGAAACGTTTTCTCGGACATTGAACAATGAGCAGTTCTTC
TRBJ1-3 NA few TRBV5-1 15 CASSLGSYSGNTIYF TGCGCCAGCAGCTTGGGCAGCTACTCTGGAAACACCATATATTTT
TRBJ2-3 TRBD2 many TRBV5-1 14 CASSLTSGGDTQYF TGCGCCAGCAGCTTGACTAGCGGTGGGGATACGCAGTATTTT
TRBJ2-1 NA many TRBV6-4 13 CASSTNPYNEQFF TGTGCCAGCTCGACTAACCCCTACAATGAGCAGTTCTTC
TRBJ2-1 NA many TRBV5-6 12 CASSFGRGEQFF TGTGCCAGCAGCTTTGGACGTGGAGAGCAGTTCTTC
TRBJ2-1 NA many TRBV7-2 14 CASSPSTRGNEQFF TGTGCCAGCAGCCCCTCGACTAGGGGCAATGAGCAGTTCTTC
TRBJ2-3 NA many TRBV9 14 CASSVEWSTDTQYF TGTGCCAGCAGCGTAGAATGGAGCACAGATACGCAGTATTTT
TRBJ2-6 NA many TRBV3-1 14 CASSQGNSLVVLTF TGTGCCAGCAGCCAAGGCAACAGCCTGGTCGTCCTGACTTTC